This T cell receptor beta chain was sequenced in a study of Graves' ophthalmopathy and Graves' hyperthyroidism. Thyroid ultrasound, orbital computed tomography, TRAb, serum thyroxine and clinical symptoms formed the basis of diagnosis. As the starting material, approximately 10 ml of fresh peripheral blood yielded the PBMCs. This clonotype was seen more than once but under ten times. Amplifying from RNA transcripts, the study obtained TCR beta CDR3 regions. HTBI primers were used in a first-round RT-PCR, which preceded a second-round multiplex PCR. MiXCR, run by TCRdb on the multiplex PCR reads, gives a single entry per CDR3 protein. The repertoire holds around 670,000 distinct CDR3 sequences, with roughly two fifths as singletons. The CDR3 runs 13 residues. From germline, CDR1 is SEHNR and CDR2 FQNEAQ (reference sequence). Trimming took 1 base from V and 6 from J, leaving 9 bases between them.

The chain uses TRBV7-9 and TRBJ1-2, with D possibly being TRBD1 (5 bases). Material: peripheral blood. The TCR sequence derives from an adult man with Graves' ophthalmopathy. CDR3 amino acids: CASSLEGLHGYTF. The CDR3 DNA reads TGTGCCAGCAGCTTAGAGGGGTTACATGGCTACACCTTC.